This TCR beta chain was retrieved from a study of blood T cell repertoires in COVID-19. Original processing notes: How many nucleated cells were present was estimated from reference gene primer amplification. Sequenced by immunoSEQ multiplex PCR; TCRdb stores in-frame clones only, minus some. V and J calls and clone size follow that table, whereas D and trimming were derived from the DNA. The data contain roughly 190,000 clones, approximately 82% of them singletons. The CDR3 is 14 amino acids. Germline V gene sequence: CDR1 SEHNR, CDR2 FQNEAQ (reference sequence). Trimming at V came to 9 bases and at J to 6 bases, leaving 10 bases not matched to a gene.

The material sequenced was peripheral blood. This TCR derives from a man aged 45-60 years with active or convalescent COVID-19. This chain uses TRBV7-9 with TRBJ2-1; 8 nucleotides line up with TRBD1. The CDR3, as DNA: TGTGCCAGTCTGCAACAGGGGACAGGCAATGAGCAGTTCTTC. It codes for CASLQQGTGNEQFF. Variable domain in full (rest from reference TRBV7-9 and TRBJ2-1): DTGVSQNPRHKITKRGQNVTFRCDPISEHNRLYWYRQTLGQGPEFLTYFQNEAQLEKSRLLSDRFSAERPKGSFSTLEIQRTEQGDSAMYLCASLQQGTGNEQFFGPGTRLTVL.